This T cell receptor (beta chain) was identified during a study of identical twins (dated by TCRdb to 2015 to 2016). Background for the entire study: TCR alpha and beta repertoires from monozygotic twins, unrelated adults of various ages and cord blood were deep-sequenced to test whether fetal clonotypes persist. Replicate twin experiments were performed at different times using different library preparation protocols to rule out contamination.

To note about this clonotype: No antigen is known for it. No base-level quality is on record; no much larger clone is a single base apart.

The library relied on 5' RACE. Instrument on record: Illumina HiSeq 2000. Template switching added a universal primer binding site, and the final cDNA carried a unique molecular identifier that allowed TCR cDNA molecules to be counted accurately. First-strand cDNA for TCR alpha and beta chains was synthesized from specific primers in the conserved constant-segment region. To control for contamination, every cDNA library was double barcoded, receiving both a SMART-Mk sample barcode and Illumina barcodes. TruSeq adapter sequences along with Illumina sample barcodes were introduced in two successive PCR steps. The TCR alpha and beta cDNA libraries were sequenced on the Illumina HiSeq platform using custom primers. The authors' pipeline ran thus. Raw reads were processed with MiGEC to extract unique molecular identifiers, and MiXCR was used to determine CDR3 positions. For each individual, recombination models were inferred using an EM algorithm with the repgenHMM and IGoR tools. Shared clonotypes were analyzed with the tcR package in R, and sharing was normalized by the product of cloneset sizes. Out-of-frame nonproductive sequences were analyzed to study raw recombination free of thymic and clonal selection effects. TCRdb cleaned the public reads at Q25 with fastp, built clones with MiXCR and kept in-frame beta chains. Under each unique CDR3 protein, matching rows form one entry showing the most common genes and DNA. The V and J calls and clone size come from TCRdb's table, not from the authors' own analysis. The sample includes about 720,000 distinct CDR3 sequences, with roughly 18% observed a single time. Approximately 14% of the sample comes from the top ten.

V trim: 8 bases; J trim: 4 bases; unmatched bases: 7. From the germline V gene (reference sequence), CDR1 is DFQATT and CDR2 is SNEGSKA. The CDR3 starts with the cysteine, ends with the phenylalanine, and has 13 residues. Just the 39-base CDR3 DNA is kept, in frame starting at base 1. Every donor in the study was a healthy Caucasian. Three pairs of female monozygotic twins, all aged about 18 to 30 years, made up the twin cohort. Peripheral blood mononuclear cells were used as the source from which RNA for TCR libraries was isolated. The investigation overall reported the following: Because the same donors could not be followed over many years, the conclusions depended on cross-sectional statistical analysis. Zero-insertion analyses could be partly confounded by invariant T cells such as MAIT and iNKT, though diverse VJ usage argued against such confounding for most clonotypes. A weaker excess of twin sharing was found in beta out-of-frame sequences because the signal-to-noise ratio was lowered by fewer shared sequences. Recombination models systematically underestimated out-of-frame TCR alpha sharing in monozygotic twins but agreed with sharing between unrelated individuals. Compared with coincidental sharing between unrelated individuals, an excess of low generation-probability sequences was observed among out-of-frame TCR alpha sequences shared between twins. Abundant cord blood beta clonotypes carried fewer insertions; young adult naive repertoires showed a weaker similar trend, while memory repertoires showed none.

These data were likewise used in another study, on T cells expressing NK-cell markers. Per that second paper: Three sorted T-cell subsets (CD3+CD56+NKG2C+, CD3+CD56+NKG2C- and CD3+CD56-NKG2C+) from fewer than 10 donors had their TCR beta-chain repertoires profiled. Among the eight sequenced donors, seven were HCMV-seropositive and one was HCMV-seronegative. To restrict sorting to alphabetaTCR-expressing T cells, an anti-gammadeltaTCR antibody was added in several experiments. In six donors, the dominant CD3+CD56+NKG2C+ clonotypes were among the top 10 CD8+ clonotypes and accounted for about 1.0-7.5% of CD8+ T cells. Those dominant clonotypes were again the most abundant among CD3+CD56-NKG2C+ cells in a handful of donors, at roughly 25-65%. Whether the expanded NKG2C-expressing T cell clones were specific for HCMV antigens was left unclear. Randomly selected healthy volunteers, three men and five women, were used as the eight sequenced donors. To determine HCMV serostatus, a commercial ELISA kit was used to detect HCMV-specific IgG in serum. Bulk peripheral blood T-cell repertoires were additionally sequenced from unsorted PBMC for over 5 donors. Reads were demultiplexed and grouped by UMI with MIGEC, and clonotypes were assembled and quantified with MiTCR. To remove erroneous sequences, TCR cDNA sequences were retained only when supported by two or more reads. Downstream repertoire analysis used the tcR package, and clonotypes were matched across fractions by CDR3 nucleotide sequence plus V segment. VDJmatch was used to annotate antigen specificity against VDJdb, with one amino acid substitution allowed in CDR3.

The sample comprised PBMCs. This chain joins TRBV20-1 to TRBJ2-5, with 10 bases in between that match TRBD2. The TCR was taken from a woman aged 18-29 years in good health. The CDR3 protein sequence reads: CSWLAGVGETQYF. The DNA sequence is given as TGCAGTTGGCTAGCGGGAGTCGGAGAGACCCAGTACTTC.